Sequencing of this TCR beta chain was carried out in a study of response to subunit inactivated influenza vaccine. Concerning this clonotype: The antigen is not known.

MiXCR, run by TCRdb on the RT-PCR reads, gives a single entry per CDR3 protein. The data contain hundreds of thousands of distinct CDR3 sequences, 14% of them seen just once; the ten biggest clones take up about 7.6%. General study findings and limits: Few additional T cells are recruited per seasonal influenza vaccination, authors suggested.

The specimen comprised PBMCs from blood, sampled roughly 2 weeks before vaccination. The sequence derives from a man aged 50 to 60 who received an inactivated influenza vaccine.

CDR3 in amino acids: CASSGRDGQETQYF. The CDR3 DNA reads TGTGCCAGCAGCGGGCGGGACGGGCAAGAGACCCAGTACTTC. The chain joins TRBV7-8 to TRBJ2-5; tentatively, D is TRBD2 (6 bases). The CDR3 is made up of 14 amino acids. Germline CDR1 is SGHVS and CDR2 is FQNEAQ. Trimming stripped 5 bases from V and 2 bases from J, with 12 bases between.